Listed below are T cell receptor beta chains from one sample, sequenced in a study of cytomegalovirus exposure and HLA in healthy donors. Method: immunoSEQ multiplex PCR; TCRdb's copy keeps in-frame clones and lacks some. The table includes just over 200,000 clones, approximately 79% detected once. Sequencing was done on a sample of PBMCs. The receptors were gathered from a man between 50 and 59 years old in good health and CMV-seronegative. Each CDR3 is given with its conserved first and last residue. A D gene is named only where the DNA matches it firmly. Clone size appears in some rows only: once, few, many, or a class for an expanded clone.

TRBD2,NA,TRBV5-6,TRBJ2-7,TGTGCCAGCAGCTCCCCCGGGGGGGTGGGTGGCTACGAGCAGTACTTC,CASSSPGGVGGYEQYF
TRBD1,NA,TRBV7-6,TRBJ2-7,TGTGCCAGCAAATCCAGGGACAGCTCCTACGAGCAGTACTTC,CASKSRDSSYEQYF
NA,NA,TRBV15,TRBJ2-6,TGTGCCGTGGGACTGGGGGCTGGGGCCAACGTCCTGACTTTC,CAVGLGAGANVLTF
NA,NA,TRBV27,TRBJ1-2,TGTGCCAGCAGCCCCTCGTCCCCAGGGCGAGGCTACACCTTC,CASSPSSPGRGYTF
NA,NA,TRBV27,TRBJ2-7,TGTGCCAGCAGTTCCTCGGGGGTGTACGAGCAGTACTTC,CASSSSGVYEQYF
NA,NA,TRBV19,TRBJ2-2,TGTGCCAGTAGTATCGGGAGAGGAACCGGGGAGCTGTTTTTT,CASSIGRGTGELFF
NA,NA,TRBV6-1,TRBJ1-1,TGTGCCAGCAGTGGAAAGACAGATGAAGCTTTCTTT,CASSGKTDEAFF
TRBD1,NA,TRBV28,TRBJ2-2,TGTGCCAGCAGTATAGGGGGCGAGGACACCGGGGAGCTGTTTTTT,CASSIGGEDTGELFF
TRBD1,NA,TRBV6-6,TRBJ1-2,TGTGCCAGCAGTTACTCGGGGAACAGGGGCGACTATGGCTACACCTTC,CASSYSGNRGDYGYTF
TRBD2,NA,TRBV7-8,TRBJ2-1,TGTGCCAGCAGCCATCCCCGCGGCGGGAGACGGTCCTACAATGAGCAGTTCTTC,CASSHPRGGRRSYNEQFF
TRBD1,NA,TRBV30,TRBJ2-2,TGTGCCTGGAGTGTACAGGGGTCGCCCGGGGAGCTGTTTTTT,CAWSVQGSPGELFF
NA,once,TRBV27,TRBJ1-1,TGTGCCAGCAGTTTTAACTCGGGGGTAATGACTGAAGCTTTCTTT,CASSFNSGVMTEAFF
TRBD2,NA,TRBV25-1,TRBJ2-1,TGTGCCAGCAGTAAGGGATGGGGACTAGCGGGAGACAATGAGCAGTTCTTC,CASSKGWGLAGDNEQFF
TRBD1,NA,TRBV10-2,TRBJ2-2,TGCGCCAGCAGGAGAGGGGACAGGATGGAGAACACCGGGGAGCTGTTTTTT,CASRRGDRMENTGELFF
NA,NA,TRBV9,TRBJ1-1,TGTGCCAGCAGCGTAGGAGGGGGGACTACAGAAGCTTTCTTT,CASSVGGGTTEAFF
TRBD1,NA,TRBV30,TRBJ1-6,TGTGCCTGGAGTGCGGACAGGGGCAATTCACCCCTCCACTTT,CAWSADRGNSPLHF
NA,NA,TRBV5-6,TRBJ2-5,TGTGCCAGCAGCGGCCGGTGGGCCGCCCTTTTAGAAGAGCAGTACTTC,CASSGRWAALLEEQYF
NA,NA,TRBV6-5,TRBJ2-7,TGTGCCAGCAGTTACGCACGATTGAGCTCCTACGAGCAGTACTTC,CASSYARLSSYEQYF
TRBD2,NA,TRBV18,TRBJ2-3,TGTGCCAGCTCACCAAGGACTAGCGGGAGGGGGAGCACAGATACGCAGTATTTT,CASSPRTSGRGSTDTQYF
TRBD1,NA,TRBV5-1,TRBJ1-1,TGCGCCAGCAGCTTGGTCGCAGGGGGCACTGAAGCTTTCTTT,CASSLVAGGTEAFF
NA,NA,TRBV5-4,TRBJ1-2,TGTGCCAGCAGCCGGACAGTTAACTATGGCTACACCTTC,CASSRTVNYGYTF
TRBD1,NA,TRBV5-1,TRBJ1-1,TGCGCCAGCAGCTCCCTCGGGACAGCGAACACTGAAGCTTTCTTT,CASSSLGTANTEAFF
TRBD2,NA,TRBV15,TRBJ2-1,TGTGCCACCAGCAGAGGAGCGGGAGGTAGGAATGAGCAGTTCTTC,CATSRGAGGRNEQFF
NA,NA,TRBV5-1,TRBJ2-7,TGCGCCAGCAGCTTTGGAGGACGGGTCCGGGACGAGCAGTACTTC,CASSFGGRVRDEQYF
NA,few,TRBV18,TRBJ1-1,TGTGCCAGCTCACCTAGCCGTTCGGGGACTGAAGCTTTCTTT,CASSPSRSGTEAFF
NA,NA,TRBV5-1,TRBJ1-2,TGCGCCAGCAGCCCTCTCTCAGGGGTCCCGCGAGACGGCTATGGCTACACCTTC,CASSPLSGVPRDGYGYTF
TRBD2,few,TRBV7-9,TRBJ2-1,TGTGCCAGCAGCTTAGGTATAGCGGGAGGACCGAGCTCCTACAATGAGCAGTTCTTC,CASSLGIAGGPSSYNEQFF
NA,NA,TRBV4-1,TRBJ2-4,TGCGCCAGCAGCCAAGATAATCACCGACTGGGGGAGGACATTCAGTACTTC,CASSQDNHRLGEDIQYF
TRBD2,once,TRBV5-1,TRBJ2-5,TGCGCCAGCAGCCCTCCCCTAGCGGGAGGAAACCAAGAGACCCAGTACTTC,CASSPPLAGGNQETQYF
TRBD2,NA,TRBV30,TRBJ2-2,TGTGCCTGGAGTGATTTGGGGGGGAAGAACACCGGGGAGCTGTTTTTT,CAWSDLGGKNTGELFF
NA,NA,TRBV28,TRBJ1-4,TGTGCCAGCAATCTAGGCGGATTAACTAATGAAAAACTGTTTTTT,CASNLGGLTNEKLFF
NA,NA,TRBV30,TRBJ2-7,TGTGCCTGGAACCTCGACAGGTCCTACGAGCAGTACTTC,CAWNLDRSYEQYF
TRBD2,NA,TRBV7-2,TRBJ2-1,TGTGCCAGCAGCTTGACTTATAGCGGGAGCCCGTCCAATGAGCAGTTCTTC,CASSLTYSGSPSNEQFF
TRBD1,NA,TRBV19,TRBJ2-7,TGTGCCAGTAGTAGGGACAGTTCCTACGAGCAGTACTTC,CASSRDSSYEQYF
NA,NA,TRBV28,TRBJ1-4,TGTGCCATCCGACAACTCTATAATGAAAAACTGTTTTTT,CAIRQLYNEKLFF
NA,once,TRBV27,TRBJ2-7,TGTGCCAGCAGTTTGGGCCGCCCCTACGAGCAGTACTTC,CASSLGRPYEQYF
TRBD1,NA,TRBV10-1,TRBJ2-7,TGCGCCAGCAGCCAGGGACAGGGGGGATTCGAGCAGTACTTC,CASSQGQGGFEQYF
NA,NA,TRBV28,TRBJ2-7,TGTGCCAGCAGTTTGGGGTGGGGGGAAAGCTCCTACGAGCAGTACTTC,CASSLGWGESSYEQYF
NA,NA,TRBV11-1,TRBJ2-2,TGTGCCAGCAGCTTAAAGTCCGGAGGAGGCGGGGAGCTGTTTTTT,CASSLKSGGGGELFF
TRBD1,NA,TRBV7-2,TRBJ1-2,TGTGCCAGCAGCCACCCGGGACAGGGATTCAATGGCTACACCTTC,CASSHPGQGFNGYTF
NA,few,TRBV18,TRBJ1-1,TGTGCCAGCTCACCACCAGGGGGTTCGACTGAAGCTTTCTTT,CASSPPGGSTEAFF